The 6 T cell receptor beta chains below come from one sample, sequenced in a study of T cell responses to AZD1222 COVID-19 vaccine. Clones were sequenced by immunoSEQ multiplex PCR, and TCRdb holds only the in-frame ones, with some missing. Of some 160,000 clones in the sample, more than 85% were seen once. The specimen comprised peripheral blood, sampled on day 0 of AZD1222 vaccination. These receptors all stem from an adult in good health.

The chain couples TRBV28 to TRBJ2-7, with 7 bases lining up with TRBD1. The CDR3 spans 15 residues. Looked up from germline, CDR1 is MDHEN and CDR2 is SYDVKM. After removal of 4 bases from V and 2 bases from J, the junction contained 8 bases not matched to a gene. The CDR3 protein is CASSSPGTATYEQYF. The DNA for the CDR3 is TGTGCCAGCAGTTCCCCCGGGACAGCGACCTACGAGCAGTACTTC.

The CDR3 here is CASTPLLGANYNEQFF. The CDR3 coding sequence is TGTGCCAGCACCCCCCTGCTGGGGGCGAACTACAATGAGCAGTTCTTC. The gene calls are TRBV6-6 and TRBJ2-1; TRBD1 is a possible D gene (6 bases). The CDR3 runs 16 residues. V was trimmed by 7 bases and J by 3 bases, leaving 19 bases between them. CDR1 and CDR2 (germline): MNHNY, SVGAGI (reference sequence).

V is TRBV5-4 and J is TRBJ1-3; D unclear. The germline V and J ends were trimmed by 1 base and 4 bases, with 12 bases remaining between them. Germline CDR1 SGHNT, CDR2 YYREEE (reference sequence). The length of the CDR3 is 15 residues. The CDR3 bases are TGTGCCAGCAGCTTGAGCCGAGGAGGGGGAAACACCATATATTTT. Encoded protein: CASSLSRGGGNTIYF.

The J gene is TRBJ1-2, the V gene TRBV2; 7 nucleotides match TRBD1. CDR3 length: 12 residues. CDR1 and CDR2 from the germline V gene are SNHLY and FYNNEI. V shed 5 bases, J shed 9 bases, and the junction held 6 bases outside the gene matches. The DNA for the CDR3 is TGTGCCAGCAGTCGTGACAGGGCTAGCTACACCTTC. Protein sequence: CASSRDRASYTF.

The rearrangement joins TRBV7-9 to TRBJ1-5, with TRBD1 identical over 11 bases. This CDR3 has 14 amino acids. The V segment lost 5 bases and the J segment 8 bases; nucleotides outside the gene matches: 5. CDR1 and CDR2 from the germline V gene are SEHNR and FQNEAQ (reference sequence). The CDR3 spells CASSDTGQGEPQHF. The CDR3 bases are TGTGCCAGCAGCGACACGGGACAGGGGGAGCCCCAGCATTTT.

This clone was seen a single time. The rearrangement uses TRBV5-1 and TRBJ2-2, with TRBD2 as a possible D gene (5 bases). V lost 2 bases to trimming and J lost 0 bases, with 8 bases between them. CDR3 length: 15 amino acids. In germline, CDR1 is SGHRS, CDR2 YFSETQ. The CDR3 region is CASSLAVTNTGELFF. The CDR3 nucleotides are TGCGCCAGCAGCTTAGCGGTGACGAACACCGGGGAGCTGTTTTTT.